Listed here are 28 T cell receptor beta chains from one sample, sequenced in a study of molecular identifiers for immune sequencing clone quantification. TCRdb analysed the PCR reads with MiXCR anew, one entry per CDR3 protein. The data show more than 300,000 distinct CDR3 sequences, 20% to 25% seen once. Source material: naive CD8+ T cells from blood, with Jurkat cell RNA spiked in. Described subset: FACS-sorted CD8+CD4-CCR7+CD45RA+ naive T cells. These receptors were taken from a human donor in good health. Some libraries in this study had Jurkat cell RNA spiked in.

A note on this clonotype: This clone may be a read error of a much larger clone one base away. V usage is TRBV20-1 and J usage is TRBJ2-7; the match to TRBD1 covers 9 bases. The CDR3 spans 14 residues. The V gene end was trimmed by 4 bases and the J gene end by 2 bases; junction bases not matched to a gene: 6. Per germline, CDR1 DFQATT and CDR2 SNEGSKA (reference sequence). The CDR3, as DNA: TGCAGTGCTACGGGGGACAGGGATCCCTACGAGCAGTACTTC. Protein product: CSATGDRDPYEQYF.

In this sample, this clonotype turned up many times. V is TRBV7-9 and J is TRBJ2-3, with D possibly TRBD1 on 6 matching bases. V was pared by 5 bases and J by 6 bases, with 9 bases between. Germline V gene lookup returns CDR1 SEHNR and CDR2 FQNEAQ (reference sequence). CDR3 length: 12 amino acids. For the CDR3, the DNA is TGTGCCAGCAGCCAAGACAGGGATACGCAGTATTTT. Translating it yields CASSQDRDTQYF.

This clonotype was observed many times. The V and J genes are TRBV2 and TRBJ2-5; TRBD2 might be the D (5 bases). V dropped 10 bases and J dropped 4 bases, with 13 bases sitting between them. In germline, CDR1 is SNHLY, CDR2 FYNNEI. The CDR3 contains 12 residues. CDR3 residues: CATRRGRETQYF. In DNA form, the CDR3 reads TGTGCCACCCGTCGGGGTAGAGAGACCCAGTACTTC.

This clonotype showed up many times. The CDR3 nucleotides read TGTGCCAGCAGCCCAACTACCAGGGCTCGGGGAGATACGCAGTATTTT. Translating it yields CASSPTTRARGDTQYF. J is TRBJ2-3 and V is TRBV7-2, with D perhaps given as TRBD1 or TRBD2 (5 bases each). The CDR3 spans 16 residues. Between the trimmed V and J ends, which lost 5 bases and 5 bases, there was a span of 20 bases. Per the germline V gene, CDR1 is SGHTA and CDR2 is FQGNSA.

This clonotype has a handful of counts. Possible read error: a much larger clone is one base away. The CDR3 DNA reads TGTGCCAGCAGCGCCGTGGGCTGGCAGGGCAATGAGCAGTTCTTC. Protein: CASSAVGWQGNEQFF. The rearrangement joins TRBV9 to TRBJ2-1; a weak D match, TRBD1 (5 bases). Germline assignment: CDR1 SGDLS and CDR2 YYNGEE. This CDR3 region has 15 residues. Between the trimmed V and J ends, which lost 3 bases and 6 bases, there was a span of 16 bases.

This clonotype came up many times. CDR3 in amino acids: CASSQPGSSGANVLTF. CDR3 DNA: TGTGCCAGCAGCCAACCGGGATCCTCTGGGGCCAACGTCCTGACTTTC. This chain uses TRBV3-1 with TRBJ2-6, with D possibly being TRBD2 (5 bases). CDR1 is LGHDT, CDR2 YNNKEL, per germline (reference sequence). The length of the CDR3 is 16 residues. Trimming took 2 bases from V and 0 from J, leaving 8 bases between them. The full variable domain, in which reference TRBV3-1 and TRBJ2-6 provide the parts outside the CDR3, is DTAVSQTPKYLVTQMGNDKSIKCEQNLGHDTMYWYKQDSKKFLKIMFSYNNKELIINETVPNRFSPKSPDKAHLNLHINSLELGDSAVYFCASSQPGSSGANVLTFGAGSRLTVL.

This clonotype showed up just a few times. One end of the junction is discordant with germline, which a read error may explain. The rearrangement joins TRBV14 to TRBJ2-7; D is unclear. Germline lookup yields CDR1 SGHDN and CDR2 FVKESK. This CDR3 is 14 amino acids long. In nucleotides, the CDR3 is TGTGCCGGCAGCCGGACGCCGATGAACTACGAGCAGTACTTC. Its protein product is CAGSRTPMNYEQYF. The whole variable domain, filled in from reference TRBV14 and TRBJ2-7, reads EAGVTQFPSHSVIEKGQTVTLRCDPISGHDNLYWYRRVMGKEIKFLLHFVKESKQDESGMPNNRFLAERTGGTYSTLKVQPAELEDSGVYFCAGSRTPMNYEQYFGPGTRLTVT.

This clonotype was recorded at least ten times. This chain uses TRBV6-2 or TRBV6-3 with TRBJ1-1, with TRBD1 matching over 8 bases. Per germline, CDR1 MNHEY and CDR2 SVGEGT. V trimming: 6 bases; J trimming: 4 bases; junction bases outside the gene matches: 7. The CDR3 runs to 14 residues. The CDR3 coding sequence is TGTGCCAGCAGACCTCAGGGGGCCGGCACTGAAGCTTTCTTT. Its translation is CASRPQGAGTEAFF.

This clonotype was observed once. This may be a read error: a much more frequent sequence differs by one nucleotide. The chain combines TRBV6-2 or TRBV6-3 with TRBJ2-3; perhaps D is TRBD1 or TRBD2 (6 bases each). This CDR3 spans 15 amino acids. Germline V gene data show CDR1 as MNHEY and CDR2 as SVGEGT. The CDR3 DNA is TGTGCCTGCAGCCAGAGGGGGGAAAGCACAGATACGCAGTATTTT. It translates to CACSQRGESTDTQYF.

This clonotype was counted ten times or more. The chain uses TRBV14 and TRBJ2-3, with D tentatively TRBD1 (6 bases). Germline lookup yields CDR1 SGHDN and CDR2 FVKESK. The ends were cut back, 4 bases at V and 4 bases at J, with 18 bases in the middle. The CDR3 spans 16 residues. The CDR3 sequence: CASSPQDGGQSDTQYF. CDR3 coding DNA: TGTGCCAGCAGCCCCCAAGATGGCGGACAGTCAGATACGCAGTATTTT.

A word on this clonotype: A much larger clone is a single base away; this may be a read error. The rearrangement links TRBV2 to TRBJ1-1; D uncertain. Germline loops: CDR1 SNHLY, CDR2 FYNNEI. This CDR3 region has 10 residues. CDR3 coding DNA: TGTGCCAGCATTATCACTGGAGCTTTCTTT. Residues: CASIITGAFF. The whole variable domain, remainder taken from reference TRBV2 and TRBJ1-1, is EPEVTQTPSHQVTQMGQEVILRCVPISNHLYFYWYRQILGQKVEFLVSFYNNEISEKSEIFDDQFSVERPDGSNFTLKIRSTKLEDSAMYFCASIITGAFFGQGTRLTVV.

The count of this clonotype is one. This could be a read error, since a much larger clone is one nucleotide away. The rearrangement joins TRBV28 to TRBJ2-7, with 14 bases lining up with TRBD2. Germline CDR1 reads MDHEN; CDR2 reads SYDVKM. The CDR3 loop spans 17 amino acids. The CDR3 sequence: CASSLPGLAGGSCEQYF. The CDR3 DNA is TGTGCCAGCAGTTTACCTGGACTAGCGGGGGGCTCCTGCGAGCAGTACTTC.

A word on this clonotype: It may be a read error: a sequence one base away is much more abundant. The chain links TRBV7-9 to TRBJ2-3; 8 positions match TRBD1. Losses at the gene ends were 8 bases for V and 1 base for J; bases not matched to a gene: 14. Germline V gives CDR1 SEHNR, CDR2 FQNEAQ (reference sequence). CDR3 size: 17 residues. CDR3 protein: CASQPATGDWGTDTQYF. The CDR3 bases are TGTGCCAGCCAGCCCGCGACAGGGGATTGGGGCACAGATACGCAGTATTTT.

This clonotype has a count of ten or more. The V and J genes are TRBV6-1 and TRBJ2-1, with D possibly being TRBD1 or TRBD2 (5 bases each). The CDR3 loop spans 14 amino acids. The V gene lost 5 bases and the J gene lost 4 bases, with 12 bases spanning the gap. The germline V gene encodes CDR1 MNHNS and CDR2 SASEGT. DNA for the CDR3: TGTGCCAGCAGTTTCGGGGCTAGGTACAATGAGCAGTTCTTC. Translation gives CASSFGARYNEQFF.

Only a few counts were recorded for this clonotype. The chain has TRBV7-6 and TRBJ2-2; weak D call: TRBD1 (5 bases). The CDR3 is 14 residues long. V was clipped by 3 bases and J by 7 bases, with 12 bases between them. Germline-derived CDR1 and CDR2 are SGHVS and FNYEAQ. The CDR3 sequence is CASSLSRDHGELFF. The CDR3 coding sequence is TGTGCCAGCAGCTTGTCCAGGGATCACGGGGAGCTGTTTTTT.

This sequence joins TRBV12-3 or TRBV12-4 and TRBJ1-4, with D unclear. The V gene lost 5 bases and the J gene lost 5 bases, with 12 bases spanning the gap. This CDR3 is built from 14 residues. The CDR3 spells CASSPSGVNEKLFF. The CDR3 bases are TGTGCCAGCAGTCCCTCGGGTGTAAATGAAAAACTGTTTTTT.

Regarding this clonotype: A read error is possible here, since a much larger clone lies one base away. V gene TRBV7-9 combines with J gene TRBJ2-7; D is unresolved. The CDR3 has 15 amino acids. V lost 4 bases to trimming and J lost 2 bases, with 15 bases between them. Germline lookup yields CDR1 SEHNR and CDR2 FQNEAQ (reference sequence). The CDR3 loop is CASSSSDTDPYEQYF. The CDR3 region has the DNA TGTGCCAGCAGCTCCTCTGATACAGACCCCTACGAGCAGTACTTC.

With respect to this clonotype: A much larger clonotype is one base distant, so this may be a read error. The CDR3 is CASRDGETTGELFF. CDR3 in DNA: TGTGCCAGCAGGGACGGGGAGACCACCGGGGAGCTGTTTTTT. V usage is TRBV28 and J usage is TRBJ2-2, with D possibly matching TRBD2 (5 bases). The V end lost 6 bases, the J end lost 4 bases, and 12 bases lay between the germline ends. This CDR3 has 14 residues. Germline values: CDR1 MDHEN, CDR2 SYDVKM.

In this sample, this clonotype turned up many times. The rearrangement links TRBV12-3 or TRBV12-4 to TRBJ1-5; D gene uncertain. CDR3 length equals 12 residues. V was shortened by 6 bases and J by 11 bases, with 14 bases between the two germline ends. The CDR3: CASSPDREAQHF. The CDR3 bases are TGTGCCAGCAGCCCCGATCGGGAGGCCCAGCATTTT.

There are many counts of this clonotype. The V call is TRBV7-9, the J call TRBJ2-2; D is possibly TRBD1 or TRBD2 (5 bases each). V dropped 2 bases and J dropped 4 bases, with 14 bases sitting between them. CDR1 is SEHNR, CDR2 FQNEAQ, per germline (reference sequence). This CDR3 spans 16 amino acids. CDR3 in amino acids: CASSLFSGTTTGELFF. The CDR3 coding sequence is TGTGCCAGCAGCTTATTTTCTGGGACCACCACCGGGGAGCTGTTTTTT. The complete variable domain, with remaining parts taken from reference TRBV7-9 and TRBJ2-2, reads DTGVSQNPRHKITKRGQNVTFRCDPISEHNRLYWYRQTLGQGPEFLTYFQNEAQLEKSRLLSDRFSAERPKGSFSTLEIQRTEQGDSAMYLCASSLFSGTTTGELFFGEGSRLTVL.

This clonotype was counted ten times or more. The chain couples TRBV7-9 to TRBJ2-2; no firm D call. The germline CDR1 and CDR2 sequences are SEHNR and FQNEAQ (reference sequence). The ends were cut back, 11 bases at V and 3 bases at J, with 10 bases in the middle. The CDR3 is 12 residues long. CDR3 DNA: TGTGCCCCCCTAGGAGACACCGGGGAGCTGTTTTTT. Amino acids: CAPLGDTGELFF.

In this sample, this clonotype turned up many times. J is TRBJ1-5 and V is TRBV9, with 10 positions matching TRBD1. The CDR3 totals 17 residues. The V gene end was trimmed by 4 bases and the J gene end by 0 bases; junction bases not matched to a gene: 7. The V gene's germline CDR1 is SGDLS and CDR2 YYNGEE. The CDR3 here is CASSLRQGANSNQPQHF. The CDR3 bases are TGTGCCAGCAGCCTCAGACAGGGGGCAAATAGCAATCAGCCCCAGCATTTT.

Many counts were recorded for this clonotype. The chain has TRBV7-3 and TRBJ2-5; D call uncertain. CDR3 length: 14 residues. Germline CDR1 reads SGHTA; CDR2 reads FQGTGA. The V end lost 5 bases, the J end lost 4 bases, and 14 bases lay between the germline ends. The CDR3 spells CASSPHEVGETQYF. Here the CDR3 DNA reads TGTGCCAGCAGCCCGCATGAGGTTGGAGAGACCCAGTACTTC.

There are many counts of this clonotype. The chain carries TRBV28 and TRBJ1-1, with D maybe TRBD1 (6 bases). There are 14 residues in the CDR3. The germline CDR1 and CDR2 sequences are MDHEN and SYDVKM. Trimming left V 2 bases short and J 4 bases short, with 11 bases between. The CDR3 nucleotides are TGTGCCAGCAGTTTAGACCAGGGGTTCACTGAAGCTTTCTTT. As protein: CASSLDQGFTEAFF.

This clonotype has a count of ten or more. The chain joins TRBV12-3 or TRBV12-4 to TRBJ2-5, with D maybe TRBD2 (5 bases). The CDR3 has 13 residues. Trimming cost V 7 bases and J 2 bases, with 11 bases left between them. Written as DNA, the CDR3 is TGTGCCAGCACGGGATCGGAGCAAGAGACCCAGTACTTC. Its translation: CASTGSEQETQYF.

Concerning this clonotype: This clone may be a read error of a much larger clone one base away. The J gene is TRBJ2-1, the V gene TRBV11-2; no clear D. There are 13 residues in the CDR3. The germline V gene has CDR1 SGHAT and CDR2 FQNNGV. CDR3: CASSIDFAGEQFF. The DNA of the CDR3 is TGTGCCAGCAGCATAGATTTCGCTGGTGAGCAGTTCTTC.

Comments on this clonotype: It may be a read error: a sequence one base away is much more abundant. This chain uses TRBV5-6 with TRBJ1-2; 10 bases agree with TRBD1. CDR1 and CDR2 (germline): SGHDT, YYEEEE. Trimming at V came to 4 bases and at J to 8 bases, leaving 14 bases not matched to a gene. This CDR3 contains 16 residues. CDR3 nucleotides: TGTGCCAGCAGCCGGGACAGGGGATTAATAGGTGGGGGCTACACCTTC. This encodes CASSRDRGLIGGGYTF.

This clonotype was counted ten times or more. The genes are TRBV6-4 and TRBJ1-5; 8 bases line up with TRBD1. The CDR3 runs 14 residues. Per germline, CDR1 MRHNA and CDR2 SNTAGT. Trimming at V came to 7 bases and at J to 6 bases, leaving 8 bases not matched to a gene. CDR3 sequence: CASTTRTGSQPQHF. In nucleotides, the CDR3 is TGTGCCAGCACCACACGGACAGGGAGTCAGCCCCAGCATTTT.